Below, 22 T cell receptor beta chains from the same sample are listed, as sequenced in a study of STAT5B mutations in CD4+ large granular lymphocyte leukemia. Clones were sequenced by immunoSEQ multiplex PCR, and TCRdb holds only the in-frame ones, with some missing. The sample shows 30,000 to 40,000 clones, 70% to 80% of them seen only once. The source material was CD4+ T cells from blood buffy coats. These receptors all come from a human donor in good health.

The chain combines TRBV7-9 with TRBJ1-1; TRBD1 agrees at 8 bases. Germline V lookup: CDR1 SEHNR, CDR2 FQNEAQ (reference sequence). The CDR3 extends over 15 amino acids. The V segment lost 1 base and the J segment 10 bases; nucleotides outside the gene matches: 11. The CDR3 reads CASSLEGGQGVGAFF. In DNA, the CDR3 is TGTGCCAGCAGCTTAGAGGGAGGACAGGGCGTAGGAGCTTTCTTT.

The gene calls are TRBV10-1 and TRBJ2-4, with 14 bases aligning to TRBD2. V trimming: 2 bases; J trimming: 7 bases; junction bases outside the gene matches: 13. CDR1 is WNHNN and CDR2 is SYGVQD in the germline V gene (reference sequence). This CDR3 is built from 19 residues. The CDR3 loop reads CASSEASPGLAGVVNIQYF. DNA for the CDR3: TGCGCCAGCAGTGAGGCTAGTCCGGGACTAGCGGGAGTGGTGAACATTCAGTACTTC.

This chain links TRBV19 with TRBJ1-2; maybe TRBD1 (5 bases). The CDR3 is 14 amino acids. V was shortened by 0 bases and J by 4 bases, with 9 bases between the two germline ends. The germline V gene encodes CDR1 LNHDA and CDR2 SQIVND (reference sequence). The CDR3 loop is CASSIERRAYGYTF. CDR3 nucleotide sequence: TGTGCCAGTAGTATAGAGCGCAGGGCCTATGGCTACACCTTC.

This clone was observed a single time. The rearrangement uses TRBV7-8 and TRBJ2-1; TRBD2 aligns across 9 bases. The CDR3 is 14 amino acids. Germline V gene lookup returns CDR1 SGHVS and CDR2 FQNEAQ. V lost 4 bases to trimming and J lost 12 bases; unmatched junction nucleotides: 10. The CDR3 loop is CASSSGVAGDLQFF. The CDR3 region has the DNA TGTGCCAGCAGCTCCGGAGTAGCGGGAGATTTGCAGTTCTTC.

V is TRBV6-5 and J is TRBJ1-5; D remains ambiguous. The V end was cut by 4 bases, the J end by 3 bases, with 13 bases between. The CDR3 totals 15 residues. Germline V CDR1 and CDR2: MNHEY, SVGAGI. CDR3 protein: CASSSGGNINQPQHF. In nucleotides, the CDR3 is TGTGCCAGCAGTTCCGGAGGCAATATCAATCAGCCCCAGCATTTT.

V and J are TRBV18 and TRBJ2-7; D ambiguous. Between the trimmed V and J ends, which lost 4 bases and 3 bases, there was a span of 10 bases. The CDR3 covers 13 residues. Germline V gene data show CDR1 as KGHSH and CDR2 as LQKENI. The CDR3 sequence: CASSRMGNYEQYF. The CDR3 DNA follows: TGTGCCAGCTCACGTATGGGTAACTACGAGCAGTACTTC.

V gene TRBV6-1 combines with J gene TRBJ1-2; D is uncertain. CDR1 is MNHNS, CDR2 SASEGT, per germline. Trimming shortened V by 6 bases and J by 4 bases, and 12 bases separated the two germline ends. This CDR3 has 13 amino acids. CDR3 sequence (DNA): TGTGCCAGCAGCGCTAACAGAGCCTATGGCTACACCTTC. Amino acid sequence: CASSANRAYGYTF.

This rearrangement joins TRBV6-5 to TRBJ2-5; 7 bases fit TRBD2. The CDR3 is 14 amino acids. Germline loops: CDR1 MNHEY, CDR2 SVGAGI. Trimming took 0 bases from V and 7 from J; bases not matched to a gene: 5. In nucleotides, the CDR3 is TGTGCCAGCAGTTACTCGGGGGGGAAGGGGACCCAGTACTTC. It encodes CASSYSGGKGTQYF.

The V call is TRBV10-3, the J call TRBJ1-5; 7 nucleotides align to TRBD1. Unmatched junction bases numbered 5, after V lost 4 bases and J lost 2 bases. The germline gives CDR1 ENHRY, CDR2 SYGVKD. There are 15 residues in the CDR3. Here the CDR3 reads CAISGGQAGNQPQHF. As DNA, the CDR3 is TGTGCCATCAGTGGTGGACAGGCGGGCAATCAGCCCCAGCATTTT.

The genes are TRBV6-1 and TRBJ2-3, with no clear D. Trimming shortened V by 7 bases and J by 1 base, and 15 bases separated the two germline ends. Germline V lookup: CDR1 MNHNS, CDR2 SASEGT. The CDR3 covers 15 residues. CDR3 amino acids: CASTQYGVGTDTQYF. CDR3 in DNA: TGTGCCAGCACCCAATATGGGGTAGGCACAGATACGCAGTATTTT.

This chain joins TRBV6-4 and TRBJ2-1, with 8 nucleotides matching TRBD2. The ends lost 0 bases at V and 5 bases at J; junction bases unmatched: 6. Germline-derived CDR1 and CDR2 are MRHNA and SNTAGT. This CDR3 spans 16 amino acids. The CDR3 region is CASSDSGLATHNEQFF. The CDR3 nucleotides read TGTGCCAGCAGTGACTCCGGACTAGCAACGCACAATGAGCAGTTCTTC.

The chain combines TRBV9 with TRBJ2-5; maybe TRBD2 (6 bases). The CDR3 spans 15 residues. Deletions cut 0 bases from V and 1 base from J, with 10 bases between. CDR1 and CDR2 (germline): SGDLS, YYNGEE. In DNA form, the CDR3 reads TGTGCCAGCAGCGTAGCGGCGGGACTCCAAGAGACCCAGTACTTC. Its protein product is CASSVAAGLQETQYF.

V gene TRBV6-1 combines with J gene TRBJ2-5; D is undetermined. The germline V gene encodes CDR1 MNHNS and CDR2 SASEGT. The CDR3 runs to 13 residues. V lost 4 bases and J lost 7, with 13 bases in between. CDR3 loop: CASSGDGLGTQYF. The CDR3 DNA is TGTGCCAGCAGTGGTGACGGGTTGGGGACCCAGTACTTC.

The chain recombines TRBV7-9 with TRBJ2-1; 8 nucleotides match TRBD2. The junction had 6 bases not matched to a gene; V was cut back by 5 bases and J by 0 bases. Germline V gene lookup returns CDR1 SEHNR and CDR2 FQNEAQ (reference sequence). The length of the CDR3 is 16 residues. CDR3 in amino acids: CASSPRSGSSYNEQFF. CDR3 nucleotides: TGTGCCAGCAGCCCGAGGAGCGGGAGCTCCTACAATGAGCAGTTCTTC. Based on the CDR3 plus reference TRBV7-9 and TRBJ2-1, the full variable domain is DTGVSQNPRHKITKRGQNVTFRCDPISEHNRLYWYRQTLGQGPEFLTYFQNEAQLEKSRLLSDRFSAERPKGSFSTLEIQRTEQGDSAMYLCASSPRSGSSYNEQFFGPGTRLTVL.

This clone was picked up a small number of times. V gene TRBV6-6 combines with J gene TRBJ1-1; perhaps TRBD1 as D (6 bases). In germline, CDR1 is MNHNY, CDR2 SVGAGI (reference sequence). V dropped 2 bases and J dropped 11 bases, with 21 bases sitting between them. The CDR3 loop spans 15 amino acids. The CDR3 nucleotides read TGTGCCAGCAGTTACCCGAGGACAGCGCTGGGGTCCGCTTTCTTT. It yields the protein CASSYPRTALGSAFF.

V and J are TRBV18 and TRBJ2-5, with unresolved D. This CDR3 has 13 residues. Trimming left V 2 bases short and J 9 bases short, with 13 bases between. Germline CDR1 and CDR2: KGHSH and LQKENI. The CDR3 sequence: CASSPDTTRPQYF. CDR3 DNA sequence: TGTGCCAGCTCACCAGACACCACACGGCCCCAGTACTTC.

This chain links TRBV15 with TRBJ1-2; 8 bases map to TRBD1. J gave up 7 bases and V 2 bases, and 6 bases lay outside the gene matches. In germline, CDR1 is LNHNV, CDR2 YYDKDF (reference sequence). The CDR3 length is 14 residues. CDR3 sequence reads: CATSRLTGESGYTF. CDR3 sequence (DNA): TGTGCCACCAGCAGACTGACAGGGGAATCTGGCTACACCTTC.

The chain uses TRBV4-2 and TRBJ1-2; 7 bases are a match to TRBD1. CDR3 length equals 15 residues. The germline V gene has CDR1 LGHNA and CDR2 YNFKEQ. Losses at the gene ends were 1 base for V and 1 base for J; bases not matched to a gene: 3. The CDR3 protein is CASSQGDSGNYGYTF. For the CDR3, the DNA is TGTGCCAGCAGCCAAGGGGACAGCGGTAACTATGGCTACACCTTC.

This chain joins TRBV7-2 and TRBJ2-7; no clear D gene. The CDR3 runs to 13 residues. CDR1 and CDR2 (germline): SGHTA, FQGNSA. Between the trimmed V and J ends, which lost 4 bases and 0 bases, there was a span of 7 bases. The CDR3 DNA is TGTGCCAGCAGCTCCCGGAACTCCTACGAGCAGTACTTC. Translated: CASSSRNSYEQYF.

This chain uses TRBV27 with TRBJ1-6; D remains ambiguous. The V and J ends lost 4 bases and 9 bases respectively, with 7 bases between them. Germline V gives CDR1 MNHEY, CDR2 SMNVEV (reference sequence). The length of the CDR3 is 12 residues. This CDR3 is CASSYQTSPLHF. CDR3 bases: TGTGCCAGCAGTTACCAGACTTCACCCCTCCACTTT.

This clone was counted only a few times. The chain carries TRBV7-9 and TRBJ2-7; D possibly corresponds to TRBD2 (6 bases). CDR3 length equals 14 residues. Germline assignment: CDR1 SEHNR and CDR2 FQNEAQ (reference sequence). The ends were cut back, 0 bases at V and 5 bases at J, with 11 bases in the middle. CDR3 loop: CASSLAEGRNEQYF. CDR3 DNA sequence: TGTGCCAGCAGCTTAGCGGAGGGACGAAACGAGCAGTACTTC. The complete variable domain, with remaining parts taken from reference TRBV7-9 and TRBJ2-7, reads DTGVSQNPRHKITKRGQNVTFRCDPISEHNRLYWYRQTLGQGPEFLTYFQNEAQLEKSRLLSDRFSAERPKGSFSTLEIQRTEQGDSAMYLCASSLAEGRNEQYFGPGTRLTVT.

This chain links TRBV19 with TRBJ2-7; no reliable D call. Trimming shortened V by 4 bases and J by 2 bases, and 9 bases separated the two germline ends. The CDR3 is 13 residues long. From germline, CDR1 is LNHDA and CDR2 SQIVND (reference sequence). CDR3 nucleotide sequence: TGTGCCAGTAGTAAGGCGTCTACCTACGAGCAGTACTTC. Encoded protein: CASSKASTYEQYF. Drawing the rest from reference TRBV19 and TRBJ2-7, the complete variable domain is DGGITQSPKYLFRKEGQNVTLSCEQNLNHDAMYWYRQDPGQGLRLIYYSQIVNDFQKGDIAEGYSVSREKKESFPLTVTSAQKNPTAFYLCASSKASTYEQYFGPGTRLTVT.